The 20 T cell receptor beta chains below were found in one sample sequenced in a study of blood T cell repertoires in COVID-19. Libraries were prepared by immunoSEQ multiplex PCR; TCRdb keeps only in-frame clonotypes and omits some of them. The sample consists of about 400,000 clones, about 87% of them appearing once. Specimen: peripheral blood. These TCRs come from a human donor in a cohort sampled during active COVID-19.

V and J are TRBV7-9 and TRBJ1-2; 7 nucleotides agree with TRBD1. Germline V gives CDR1 SEHNR, CDR2 FQNEAQ (reference sequence). V shed 2 bases, J shed 3 bases, and the junction held 0 bases outside the gene matches. The CDR3 is made up of 13 amino acids. The CDR3 here is CASSLQGDYGYTF. Written as DNA, the CDR3 is TGTGCCAGCAGCTTACAGGGGGACTATGGCTACACCTTC. Combining the CDR3 with reference TRBV7-9 and TRBJ1-2 gives the whole variable domain DTGVSQNPRHKITKRGQNVTFRCDPISEHNRLYWYRQTLGQGPEFLTYFQNEAQLEKSRLLSDRFSAERPKGSFSTLEIQRTEQGDSAMYLCASSLQGDYGYTFGSGTRLTVV.

V usage is TRBV5-4 and J usage is TRBJ1-2, with 9 bases matching TRBD1. V shed 3 bases and J 5 bases; nucleotides not matched to a gene: 8. The germline V gene has CDR1 SGHNT and CDR2 YYREEE (reference sequence). The CDR3 contains 15 residues. The CDR3 is CASSWFRDRVYGYTF. In nucleotides, the CDR3 is TGTGCCAGCAGCTGGTTCCGGGACAGGGTATATGGCTACACCTTC.

The V and J genes are TRBV13 and TRBJ2-7, with D maybe TRBD2 (6 bases). The germline gives CDR1 PRHDT, CDR2 FYEKMQ (reference sequence). V shed 0 bases and J shed 2 bases, with 11 bases lying between them. CDR3 length equals 15 residues. The CDR3 here is CASSLGAGTTYEQYF. CDR3 in DNA: TGTGCCAGCAGCTTAGGGGCGGGAACGACCTACGAGCAGTACTTC.

The rearrangement links TRBV6-2 or TRBV6-3 to TRBJ2-5; no firm D call. The CDR3 has 13 residues. V shed 4 bases and J shed 3 bases, with 9 bases lying between them. Germline-derived CDR1 and CDR2 are MNHEY and SVGEGT. CDR3 protein: CASSSLPEETQYF. The CDR3 nucleotides are TGTGCCAGCAGTTCCCTTCCAGAAGAGACCCAGTACTTC.

The J gene is TRBJ2-4, the V gene TRBV6-6; possible D gene TRBD1, 6 bases. The ends were cut back, 4 bases at V and 0 bases at J, with 13 bases in the middle. From germline, CDR1 is MNHNY and CDR2 SVGAGI (reference sequence). The CDR3 runs 16 residues. CDR3 sequence: CASSSRQELAKNIQYF. As DNA, the CDR3 is TGTGCCAGCAGTTCGAGACAGGAGTTAGCCAAAAACATTCAGTACTTC.

The J gene is TRBJ2-7, the V gene TRBV5-1, with a possible D match to TRBD1 (8 bases). The V gene lost 3 bases and the J gene lost 5 bases, with 21 bases spanning the gap. The CDR3 sequence is 16 residues long. Germline CDR1 is SGHRS and CDR2 is YFSETQ. The CDR3 DNA reads TGCGCCAGCAGCTACCGACAGGGGTTAAGCGGGAACGAGCAGTACTTC. As protein: CASSYRQGLSGNEQYF.

The V call is TRBV7-8, the J call TRBJ2-3; a possible D gene is TRBD2 (5 bases). V lost 10 bases to trimming and J lost 0 bases, with 17 bases between them. CDR1 SGHVS and CDR2 FQNEAQ come from the germline V gene. The CDR3 has 15 residues. This CDR3 reads CAITNTGGSTDTQYF. The CDR3 DNA follows: TGTGCCATCACCAATACGGGCGGGAGCACAGATACGCAGTATTTT. The variable domain in full, with the rest retrieved from reference TRBV7-8 and TRBJ2-3, is GAGVSQSPRYKVAKRGQDVALRCDPISGHVSLFWYQQALGQGPEFLTYFQNEAQLDKSGLPSDRFFAERPEGSVSTLKIQRTQQEDSAVYLCAITNTGGSTDTQYFGPGTRLTVL.

The J gene is TRBJ2-6, the V gene TRBV4-1; the D gene is possibly TRBD1 (6 bases). V was clipped by 0 bases and J by 4 bases, with 13 bases between them. CDR1 is MGHRA, CDR2 YSYEKL, per germline. This CDR3 comprises 17 residues. The CDR3 sequence: CASSQDYDRTGANVLTF. For the CDR3, the DNA is TGCGCCAGCAGCCAAGATTATGACAGGACCGGGGCCAACGTCCTGACTTTC.

The chain employs TRBV19 and TRBJ1-5; D not resolved. Germline V lookup: CDR1 LNHDA, CDR2 SQIVND (reference sequence). V lost 1 base and J 5 bases, leaving 6 bases between the germline ends. The CDR3 has 13 amino acids. The CDR3 bases are TGTGCCAGTAGTATAGGAACAGATCAGCCCCAGCATTTT. Its translation is CASSIGTDQPQHF.

The chain employs TRBV6-2 or TRBV6-3 and TRBJ2-3; 7 bases map to TRBD2. Germline V gives CDR1 MNHEY, CDR2 SVGEGT. With 5 bases clipped from V and 2 bases from J, the junction kept 4 bases outside the gene matches. CDR3 length: 14 amino acids. CDR3 nucleotide sequence: TGTGCCAGCAGTGCTAGCGGAATCACAGATACGCAGTATTTT. Protein: CASSASGITDTQYF.

The gene calls are TRBV30 and TRBJ1-2; 9 bases map to TRBD1. Germline V gene data show CDR1 as GTSNPN and CDR2 as SVGIG (reference sequence). V was pared by 1 base and J by 6 bases, with 9 bases of the junction left unmatched. The CDR3 length is 15 residues. The CDR3 loop is CAWSGGTGRLDGYTF. The CDR3 DNA is TGTGCCTGGAGTGGCGGGACAGGGCGGCTGGATGGCTACACCTTC. The full variable domain, with the rest looked up from reference TRBV30 and TRBJ1-2, is SQTIHQWPATLVQPVGSPLSLECTVEGTSNPNLYWYRQAAGRGLQLLFYSVGIGQISSEVPQNLSASRPQDRQFILSSKKLLLSDSGFYLCAWSGGTGRLDGYTFGSGTRLTVV.

The chain employs TRBV18 and TRBJ2-5, with TRBD1 identical over 7 bases. The junction had 4 bases not matched to a gene; V was cut back by 3 bases and J by 3 bases. The length of the CDR3 is 14 residues. Germline lookup yields CDR1 KGHSH and CDR2 LQKENI. CDR3 DNA sequence: TGTGCCAGCTCACCGGAAACAGGGGAAGAGACCCAGTACTTC. It specifies CASSPETGEETQYF.

This clone has a handful of counts. V is TRBV15 and J is TRBJ2-4; 11 bases agree with TRBD1. The CDR3 consists of 17 residues. Germline V gene data show CDR1 as LNHNV and CDR2 as YYDKDF (reference sequence). The V and J ends lost 0 bases and 4 bases, in that order; junction bases with no gene match: 5. The CDR3 sequence: CATSRDAWDRGKNIQYF. The CDR3 coding sequence is TGTGCCACCAGCAGAGATGCGTGGGACAGGGGGAAAAACATTCAGTACTTC.

The chain joins TRBV2 to TRBJ1-5, with TRBD1 matching 8 bases. V shed 4 bases, J shed 3 bases, and the junction held 5 bases outside the gene matches. Per germline, CDR1 SNHLY and CDR2 FYNNEI. The CDR3 extends over 15 amino acids. DNA of the CDR3: TGTGCCAGCAGTGGTACAGGGGGTGCCAATCAGCCCCAGCATTTT. It codes for CASSGTGGANQPQHF.

This chain connects TRBV6-5 to TRBJ1-5; D is perhaps TRBD1 (5 bases). The V end was cut by 5 bases, the J end by 2 bases, with 10 bases between. Germline loops: CDR1 MNHEY, CDR2 SVGAGI. The CDR3 consists of 14 residues. CDR3 protein: CASSLGGGNQPQHF. The CDR3 DNA follows: TGTGCCAGCAGTCTCGGAGGGGGCAATCAGCCCCAGCATTTT.

V and J are TRBV7-9 and TRBJ2-7; no clear D. The CDR3 totals 12 residues. V lost 2 bases and J 5 bases, leaving 7 bases between the germline ends. Germline V lookup: CDR1 SEHNR, CDR2 FQNEAQ (reference sequence). The CDR3 DNA reads as TGTGCCAGCAGCTTATACCCGGACGAGCAGTACTTC. Translation: CASSLYPDEQYF. The full variable domain, its missing parts supplied by reference TRBV7-9 and TRBJ2-7, is DTGVSQNPRHKITKRGQNVTFRCDPISEHNRLYWYRQTLGQGPEFLTYFQNEAQLEKSRLLSDRFSAERPKGSFSTLEIQRTEQGDSAMYLCASSLYPDEQYFGPGTRLTVT.

The sample holds one count of this clone. J is TRBJ2-7 and V is TRBV10-3; 9 positions match TRBD2. The germline CDR1 and CDR2 sequences are ENHRY and SYGVKD. This CDR3 region has 14 residues. V was pared by 9 bases and J by 3 bases, with 9 bases of the junction left unmatched. The CDR3 nucleotides read TGTGCCATACAACCGGGACTAGCCTACTACGAGCAGTACTTC. It yields the protein CAIQPGLAYYEQYF.

This clone has just a few counts. The chain employs TRBV9 and TRBJ1-1; D gene ambiguous. Trimming took 2 bases from V and 1 from J, leaving 6 bases between them. Germline CDR1 is SGDLS and CDR2 is YYNGEE. This CDR3 comprises 13 residues. In DNA, the CDR3 is TGTGCCAGCAGCGTCGGTACGAACACTGAAGCTTTCTTT. Encoded protein: CASSVGTNTEAFF.

The genes are TRBV6-5 and TRBJ2-5; 11 nucleotides match TRBD1. Losses at the gene ends were 5 bases for V and 6 bases for J; bases not matched to a gene: 8. CDR3 length: 15 residues. Germline CDR1 reads MNHEY; CDR2 reads SVGAGI. This chain's CDR3 is CASSTRTGGVKTQYF. The CDR3 DNA is TGTGCCAGCAGTACTCGGACAGGGGGCGTGAAGACCCAGTACTTC.

This chain joins TRBV11-1 and TRBJ2-7; a weak D match, TRBD1 (5 bases). V lost 0 bases to trimming and J lost 7 bases, with 10 bases between them. The CDR3 loop spans 13 amino acids. The germline CDR1 and CDR2 sequences are SGHAT and FQDESV (reference sequence). The CDR3 spells CASSLALDREQYF. The CDR3, as DNA: TGTGCCAGCAGCTTAGCGCTTGACAGAGAGCAGTACTTC. The complete variable domain, with remaining parts taken from reference TRBV11-1 and TRBJ2-7, reads EAEVAQSPRYKITEKSQAVAFWCDPISGHATLYWYRQILGQGPELLVQFQDESVVDDSQLPKDRFSAERLKGVDSTLKIQPAELGDSAMYLCASSLALDREQYFGPGTRLTVT.